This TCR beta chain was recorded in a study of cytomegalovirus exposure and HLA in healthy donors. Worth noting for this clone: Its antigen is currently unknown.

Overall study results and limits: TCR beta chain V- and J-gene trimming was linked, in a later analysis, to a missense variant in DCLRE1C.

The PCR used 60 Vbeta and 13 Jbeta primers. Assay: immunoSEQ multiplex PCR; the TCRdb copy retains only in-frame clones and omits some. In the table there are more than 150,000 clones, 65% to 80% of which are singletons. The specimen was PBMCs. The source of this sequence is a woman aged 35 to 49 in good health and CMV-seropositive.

CDR3 amino acids: CASNPQVSQETQYF. In nucleotides, the CDR3 is TGTGCCAGTAATCCTCAGGTTTCCCAAGAGACCCAGTACTTC. The V call is TRBV19, the J call TRBJ2-5; no firm D call. V was clipped by 7 bases and J by 1 base, with 13 bases between them. The CDR3 length is 14 residues. CDR1 and CDR2 (germline): LNHDA, SQIVND (reference sequence).